A single TCR beta chain is shown here with its context. These data originate in a study of T cell responses to AZD1222 COVID-19 vaccine. Germline loops: CDR1 MNHEY, CDR2 SVGAGI. The J segment lost 1 base and the V segment lost 0 bases, leaving 3 bases of the junction unmatched. The CDR3 runs 15 residues. The assay was immunoSEQ multiplex PCR, and TCRdb's table has in-frame clones only and misses some. The data contain about 180,000 clones, approximately 91% of them singletons. The V call is TRBV6-5, the J call TRBJ2-7; the match to TRBD1 covers 7 bases. The clonotype comes from an adult who received the AZD1222 COVID-19 vaccine. Material: peripheral blood, obtained 28 days after the second AZD1222 dose. The CDR3 nucleotides are TGTGCCAGCAGTTACTCGGGCAGGGGGTCCTACGAGCAGTACTTC. It yields the protein CASSYSGRGSYEQYF.